Listed below are T cell receptor beta chains from one sample, sequenced in a study of tumor and adjacent non-tumor tissue in lung cancer. TCRdb reprocessed the multiplex PCR reads via MiXCR and lists one record per CDR3 protein. The sample carries some 77,000 distinct CDR3 sequences, about two thirds recorded once. Sequenced material: lung tumor tissue. The source of these receptors is a woman in her 70s with non-small cell lung cancer. The CDR3 runs from the conserved cysteine through the conserved F or W. Size values are once, few and many counts, or a class for expanded clones, and some rows have none.

CAGSLKNEQFF TRBJ2-1 TRBV5-6 .
CASSTGRHSYEQYF TRBJ2-7 TRBV11-2 .
CASSKGSSGSPNEQFF TRBJ2-1 TRBV19 few
CSALRPGLAGGSYNDQFF TRBJ2-1 TRBV20-1 once
CASCLLRTDTQYF TRBJ2-3 TRBV11-2 .
CASSSTLGTNRSSPLHF TRBJ1-6 TRBV11-2 .
CASSLGVNYGYTF TRBJ1-2 TRBV28 many
CAWMALCGAQETQYF TRBJ2-5 TRBV30 .
CASTTWDRTYGYTF TRBJ1-2 TRBV13 many
CASSLAAASTDTQYF TRBJ2-3 TRBV5-1 .
CVSRLAGGTDTQYF TRBJ2-3 TRBV12-3/TRBV12-4 few
CASRSGLAETNEQFF TRBJ2-1 TRBV12-3/TRBV12-4 .
CASSALGEGNTEAFF TRBJ1-1 TRBV6-5 many
CSAQAGDSDYNSPLHF TRBJ1-6 TRBV20-1 .
CSADRVGTYNEQLF TRBJ2-1 TRBV29-1 .
CASSVGGNYGYTF TRBJ1-2 TRBV28 .
CVSSSRPPRGTEAFF TRBJ1-1 TRBV6-5 .
CAGSQFGQGLLKETQYF TRBJ2-5 TRBV4-1 .
CASGFPRRWETQYF TRBJ2-5 TRBV6-5 .
CASRRDSPRNTIYF TRBJ1-3 TRBV6-5 .
CVSSDPLSTHYF TRBJ2-3 TRBV10-2 .
CAISLGTLIAGTGELFF TRBJ2-2 TRBV5-5 once
CATSDFSQNTDTQYF TRBJ2-3 TRBV24-1 many
CASSLERPNNYGYTF TRBJ1-2 TRBV7-8 .